The next 20 T cell receptor beta chains were all read from a single sample in a study of T cells in Graves' hyperthyroidism and ophthalmopathy. RNA transcripts served as the template for amplifying TCR beta CDR3 regions. First-round RT-PCR of the TCR CDR3 relied on the HTBI primer set. TCRdb itself ran the multiplex PCR reads through MiXCR, one entry per CDR3 protein. This sample yields more than 300,000 distinct CDR3 sequences, of which about 15% are seen a single time; approximately 33% belongs to the top ten. The sequencing input was blood. The source is a young woman with Graves' hyperthyroidism that later progressed to Graves' ophthalmopathy.

This clonotype was picked up many times. This rearrangement joins TRBV10-3 to TRBJ1-2; D unclear. Germline V gene lookup returns CDR1 ENHRY and CDR2 SYGVKD. The CDR3 extends over 15 amino acids. The germline V and J ends were trimmed by 3 bases and 0 bases, with 11 bases remaining between them. The CDR3 DNA sequence: TGTGCCATCAGTGAAGGAGGGCTGACTAACTATGGCTACACCTTC. Encoded protein: CAISEGGLTNYGYTF.

As concerns this clonotype: This sequence may be a read error, since a much larger clone differs from it by one base. The V gene is TRBV4-2, the J gene TRBJ2-3; 14 nucleotides align to TRBD2. There are 17 residues in the CDR3. In germline, CDR1 is LGHNA, CDR2 YNFKEQ. CDR3 in DNA: TGTGCCACCAGCCAAGAAGGGGGACTAGCGGGGGACGGTACGCAGTATTTT. Translated, it gives CATSQEGGLAGDGTQYF.

This clonotype was observed a handful of times. This chain links TRBV3-1 with TRBJ2-1; possible D gene TRBD2, 7 bases. Trimming removed 1 base at V and 5 bases at J, with 12 bases between. Germline CDR1 reads LGHDT; CDR2 reads YNNKEL (reference sequence). The CDR3 is 15 amino acids. Written as DNA, the CDR3 is TGTGCCAGCAGCCAAGCGGGGGGCGAAAACAATGAGCAGTTCTTC. Residues: CASSQAGGENNEQFF.

This clonotype has a count of ten or more. The chain recombines TRBV19 with TRBJ1-1, with D tentatively TRBD1 (5 bases). Germline lookup yields CDR1 LNHDA and CDR2 SQIVND (reference sequence). The CDR3 spans 14 residues. Trimming pared 7 bases from V and 1 base from J, leaving 13 bases between. The CDR3 loop is CASTHGGRNTEAFF. The CDR3 bases are TGTGCCAGTACCCACGGGGGTAGGAACACTGAAGCTTTCTTT.

This clonotype was detected ten times or more. The J gene is TRBJ1-4, the V gene TRBV12-5; 7 bases line up with TRBD1. Germline trimming cut 6 bases from V and 0 bases from J; bases unmatched to any gene: 7. The CDR3 covers 16 residues. Germline CDR1 reads LGHNT; CDR2 reads FRNRAP. CDR3 bases: TGTGCTAGTGGAGCCGGACAGGAATCAACTAATGAAAAACTGTTTTTT. Amino acids: CASGAGQESTNEKLFF.

This clonotype was observed at least ten times. The V gene is TRBV24-1, the J gene TRBJ2-2, with TRBD1 matching over 7 bases. The CDR3 runs 14 residues. The germline gives CDR1 KGHDR, CDR2 SFDVKD. The junction had 7 bases not matched to a gene; V was cut back by 8 bases and J by 5 bases. The CDR3 coding sequence is TGTGCCACCATGGCACAGGGGTGGACCGGGGAGCTGTTTTTT. This translates into CATMAQGWTGELFF.

This clonotype was recorded a few times. The V gene is TRBV20-1, the J gene TRBJ1-5; D is possibly TRBD1 (6 bases). The CDR3 runs to 15 residues. Trimming pared 5 bases from V and 6 bases from J, leaving 20 bases between. From germline, CDR1 is DFQATT and CDR2 SNEGSKA (reference sequence). The CDR3 reads CSAVKRGGGGQPQHF. In DNA, the CDR3 is TGCAGTGCTGTCAAGAGGGGGGGGGGGGGTCAGCCCCAGCATTTT.

The chain carries TRBV14 and TRBJ2-2, with 15 positions matching TRBD2. The CDR3 runs to 18 residues. The V and J ends lost 4 bases and 7 bases, in that order; junction bases with no gene match: 10. Per the germline V gene, CDR1 is SGHDN and CDR2 is FVKESK. This CDR3 is CASSPGLAGGSPGGELFF. The CDR3 DNA reads TGTGCCAGCAGCCCGGGACTAGCGGGGGGCTCCCCCGGCGGGGAGCTGTTTTTT.

This clonotype was recorded a few times. The junction differs from germline at one of its ends, possibly a read error. The V and J genes are TRBV12-3 or TRBV12-4 and TRBJ1-1; D is uncertain. The CDR3 has 13 residues. CDR3 nucleotides: TGTGTCAGCGTAACCGCGCTTGCATCAGCAGCTTTCTTT. This translates into CVSVTALASAAFF.

This clonotype was seen at least ten times. The gene calls are TRBV3-1 and TRBJ2-1; no firm D call. Germline V gene data show CDR1 as LGHDT and CDR2 as YNNKEL (reference sequence). Trimming took off 5 bases at V and 1 base at J, with 9 bases between the two ends. The CDR3 consists of 14 residues. CDR3 protein: CASSDELSYNEQFF. The CDR3 DNA follows: TGTGCCAGCAGCGACGAGCTTTCCTACAATGAGCAGTTCTTC.

This clonotype was detected a few times. The chain combines TRBV2 with TRBJ2-1, with 10 bases lining up with TRBD1. V trimming: 4 bases; J trimming: 5 bases; junction bases outside the gene matches: 5. From germline, CDR1 is SNHLY and CDR2 FYNNEI. The CDR3 covers 15 residues. The CDR3 loop reads CASSGQGAKDNEQFF. The CDR3 DNA sequence: TGTGCCAGCAGTGGACAGGGGGCGAAGGACAATGAGCAGTTCTTC.

The V gene is TRBV3-1, the J gene TRBJ1-3; no clear D. Per the germline V gene, CDR1 is LGHDT and CDR2 is YNNKEL (reference sequence). CDR3 size: 17 residues. V was pared by 1 base and J by 2 bases, with 15 bases between. Here the CDR3 DNA reads TGTGCCAGCAGCCAAGGTTTCCGGGGATTTACTGGAAACACCATATATTTT. Translation: CASSQGFRGFTGNTIYF. Using reference TRBV3-1 and TRBJ1-3 for the parts outside the CDR3, the full variable domain is DTAVSQTPKYLVTQMGNDKSIKCEQNLGHDTMYWYKQDSKKFLKIMFSYNNKELIINETVPNRFSPKSPDKAHLNLHINSLELGDSAVYFCASSQGFRGFTGNTIYFGEGSWLTVV.

The chain combines TRBV5-1 with TRBJ2-4, with 11 positions matching TRBD2. The CDR3 is made up of 19 amino acids. Germline V gives CDR1 SGHRS, CDR2 YFSETQ. V was clipped by 0 bases and J by 0 bases; unmatched bases: 8. The CDR3 protein is CASSLVGLAESLAKNIQYF. CDR3 in DNA: TGCGCCAGCAGCTTGGTGGGACTAGCGGAATCCCTAGCCAAAAACATTCAGTACTTC.

The V call is TRBV5-1, the J call TRBJ2-7; TRBD2 aligns across 12 bases. From germline, CDR1 is SGHRS and CDR2 YFSETQ. V was clipped by 4 bases and J by 3 bases; unmatched bases: 5. The CDR3 extends over 15 amino acids. CDR3 loop: CASSPGLAGYYEQYF. CDR3 bases: TGCGCCAGCAGCCCGGGACTAGCGGGTTACTACGAGCAGTACTTC.

V gene TRBV15 combines with J gene TRBJ2-7, with 9 bases identical to TRBD2. The CDR3 runs to 18 residues. The germline V gene has CDR1 LNHNV and CDR2 YYDKDF (reference sequence). The V segment lost 1 base and the J segment 2 bases; nucleotides outside the gene matches: 12. CDR3 DNA: TGTGCCACCAGCAGAGGGCCTAGCGGGGAGGGTACGGCCTACGAGCAGTACTTC. Its translation: CATSRGPSGEGTAYEQYF.

This clonotype came up many times. This rearrangement joins TRBV6-2 or TRBV6-3 to TRBJ1-1, with TRBD1 matching 9 bases. V lost 2 bases, J lost 1 base, and 2 bases stayed unmatched. Germline values: CDR1 MNHEY, CDR2 SVGEGT. The CDR3 contains 15 residues. CDR3 loop: CASSYPDRGNTEAFF. CDR3 sequence (DNA): TGTGCCAGCAGTTACCCGGACAGGGGGAACACTGAAGCTTTCTTT.

V is TRBV20-1 and J is TRBJ2-7; 10 nucleotides align to TRBD2. Trimming took 5 bases from V and 3 from J; bases not matched to a gene: 13. The CDR3 is made up of 16 amino acids. The germline V gene has CDR1 DFQATT and CDR2 SNEGSKA (reference sequence). CDR3 bases: TGCAGTGCTGGAGCTATAGGACTAGCGGAGTTCTACGAGCAGTACTTC. Translating it yields CSAGAIGLAEFYEQYF.

The chain employs TRBV7-8 and TRBJ2-3, with TRBD1 matching over 8 bases. The CDR3 extends over 16 amino acids. Germline assignment: CDR1 SGHVS and CDR2 FQNEAQ. Trimming at V came to 1 base and at J to 3 bases, leaving 6 bases not matched to a gene. Written as DNA, the CDR3 is TGTGCCAGCAGCTTAGGTACAGGGGGTGGGACAGATACGCAGTATTTT. Its translation: CASSLGTGGGTDTQYF.

As for this clonotype: Just one base apart from a much larger clone, this may be a read error. The chain has TRBV19 and TRBJ2-5; D may correspond to TRBD1 or TRBD2 (5 bases each). The germline V gene has CDR1 LNHDA and CDR2 SQIVND (reference sequence). The CDR3 length is 15 residues. CDR3 bases: TGTGCCTGTAGCAATCCCGGGACGTACGAAGAGACCCAGTACTTC. Translating gives CACSNPGTYEETQYF.

This clonotype has ten or more counts. The chain joins TRBV3-1 to TRBJ2-2, with D possibly matching TRBD2 (5 bases). CDR3 length: 15 residues. CDR1 and CDR2 from the germline V gene are LGHDT and YNNKEL (reference sequence). V was cut by 0 bases and J by 6 bases, with 11 bases left in between. Here the CDR3 DNA reads TGTGCCAGCAGCCAAGATAGACCGGGATCCGGGGAGCTGTTTTTT. Translation: CASSQDRPGSGELFF.